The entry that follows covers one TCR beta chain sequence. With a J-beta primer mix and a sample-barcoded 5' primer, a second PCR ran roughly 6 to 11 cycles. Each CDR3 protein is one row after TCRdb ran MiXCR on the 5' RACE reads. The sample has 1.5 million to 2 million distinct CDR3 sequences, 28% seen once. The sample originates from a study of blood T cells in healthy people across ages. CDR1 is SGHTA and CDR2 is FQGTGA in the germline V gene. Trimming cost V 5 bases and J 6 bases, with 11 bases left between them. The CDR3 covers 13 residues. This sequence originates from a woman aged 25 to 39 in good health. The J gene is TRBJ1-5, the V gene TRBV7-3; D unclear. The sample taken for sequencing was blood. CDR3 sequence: CASSPDGIQPQHF. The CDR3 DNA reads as TGTGCCAGCAGCCCCGACGGTATTCAGCCCCAGCATTTT.